The subject of this entry is one T cell receptor beta chain. Its antigen is unidentified. This sample is drawn from a study of monozygotic twins with cystic fibrosis. Study results and limitations: Monozygotic CF twin pairs shared significantly more nucleotide-identical clonotypes than unrelated CF individuals did.

The repertoire was sequenced with immunoSEQ multiplex PCR; TCRdb's copy has only in-frame clones and lacks some. The sample gives roughly 19,000 clones, around 97% of which show up once; 1.9% is in the top ten. This TCR was sampled from a woman in her thirties with cystic fibrosis. Input material: blood.

CDR3 loop: CASSDRRDTEAFF. Here the CDR3 DNA reads TGTGCCAGCAGTGACAGGAGGGACACTGAAGCTTTCTTT. The chain joins TRBV6-4 to TRBJ1-1; no clear D gene. The germline CDR1 and CDR2 sequences are MRHNA and SNTAGT. V lost 2 bases to trimming and J lost 3 bases, with 7 bases between them. The CDR3 is 13 amino acids.